This T cell receptor beta chain is from a study of blood T cell repertoires in COVID-19. Study as a whole: Acute and convalescent COVID-19 samples came from the United States, Italy and Spain. Sample material is recorded as cDNA or gDNA derived from T cells, B-cell-depleted T cells, or PBMCs.

The CDR3 sequence is 13 residues long. CDR1 is SGHRS, CDR2 YFSETQ, per germline. V gave up 4 bases and J gave up 2 bases, with 9 bases separating them. It was during active infection that Seattle patients were enrolled and then longitudinally followed. Per the study methods: Reference gene primer amplification in the assay estimated nucleated cell counts. TCRdb's copy holds only in-frame clones and misses some; the assay was immunoSEQ multiplex PCR. From that table come the V and J calls and clone size; the DNA was used to work out D and trimming. The sample includes hundreds of thousands of clones, around nine tenths of them seen just once.

The specimen was peripheral blood. This clonotype was sampled from a woman in her seventies with COVID-19, enrolled during active disease. This chain links TRBV5-1 with TRBJ1-2; D is uncertain. The CDR3 sequence: CASSPGVNYGYTF. As DNA, the CDR3 is TGCGCCAGCAGCCCCGGGGTCAACTATGGCTACACCTTC.